Presented here are 18 T cell receptor beta chains from one specimen sequenced in a study of shared clonotypes between healthy human individuals. Sequencing was performed with immunoSEQ multiplex PCR; in TCRdb, only in-frame clones are kept and a portion is missing. The sample lists just over 2,000,000 clones; approximately 94% were seen once. Naive CD8 cells comprised CD45RO-negative, CCR7-positively selected cells, excluding terminally differentiated effector memory CD45RA+ cells. Sequenced material: naive CD8+ T cells sorted from blood. These receptors all come from a man between 18 and 29 years old in good health.

This chain links TRBV7-9 with TRBJ2-3; 7 bases agree with TRBD2. The J segment lost 0 bases and the V segment lost 1 base, leaving 4 bases of the junction unmatched. This CDR3 is 16 amino acids long. Germline V lookup: CDR1 SEHNR, CDR2 FQNEAQ (reference sequence). CDR3 coding DNA: TGTGCCAGCAGCTTAGGAAGCGGGGAAAGCACAGATACGCAGTATTTT. Translation: CASSLGSGESTDTQYF.

In regard to this clone: This may come from a read error, since a much larger clone is one base off. The genes are TRBV7-9 and TRBJ2-2; D ambiguous. V was clipped by 5 bases and J by 6 bases, with 4 bases between them. The CDR3 covers 11 residues. The V gene's germline CDR1 is SEHNR and CDR2 FQNEAQ (reference sequence). This chain's CDR3 is CASSVAGELFF. DNA of the CDR3: TGTGCCAGCAGCGTGGCCGGGGAGCTGTTTTTT.

The chain uses TRBV5-1 and TRBJ2-5; D remains unclear. V lost 1 base, J lost 5 bases, and 9 bases lay in between. CDR1 is SGHRS and CDR2 is YFSETQ in the germline V gene. The CDR3 extends over 13 amino acids. In DNA, the CDR3 is TGCGCCAGCAGCTTGTGGGGATCGGAGACCCAGTACTTC. Its translation is CASSLWGSETQYF.

This clone came up once. The chain is built from TRBV4-1 and TRBJ2-7; tentative D call: TRBD2 (5 bases). Looked up from germline, CDR1 is MGHRA and CDR2 is YSYEKL. The CDR3 covers 14 residues. The V and J ends lost 4 bases and 2 bases respectively, with 12 bases between them. This CDR3 reads CASSPKGEAYEQYF. Here the CDR3 DNA reads TGCGCCAGCAGCCCCAAGGGAGAGGCCTACGAGCAGTACTTC.

The rearrangement joins TRBV19 to TRBJ2-1, with D tentatively TRBD2 (6 bases). CDR3 length: 14 amino acids. Trimming removed 5 bases from V and 7 bases from J, with 15 bases in between. Germline V gene data show CDR1 as LNHDA and CDR2 as SQIVND (reference sequence). The CDR3 sequence: CASSWYGSLNEQFF. The CDR3 DNA reads as TGTGCCAGTAGTTGGTACGGGAGTTTGAATGAGCAGTTCTTC. The full variable domain, completed using reference TRBV19 and TRBJ2-1, is DGGITQSPKYLFRKEGQNVTLSCEQNLNHDAMYWYRQDPGQGLRLIYYSQIVNDFQKGDIAEGYSVSREKKESFPLTVTSAQKNPTAFYLCASSWYGSLNEQFFGPGTRLTVL.

The V gene is TRBV6-5, the J gene TRBJ2-7, with D perhaps assigned TRBD1 or TRBD2 (5 bases each). The CDR3 has 15 residues. In germline, CDR1 is MNHEY, CDR2 SVGAGI. Trimming removed 0 bases at V and 2 bases at J, with 11 bases between. CDR3 DNA: TGTGCCAGCAGTTACTCGTGGGACCTAACCTACGAGCAGTACTTC. Encoded protein: CASSYSWDLTYEQYF.

The gene calls are TRBV9 and TRBJ2-7; 10 bases fit TRBD1. Germline CDR1 reads SGDLS; CDR2 reads YYNGEE. The junction had 7 bases not matched to a gene; V was cut back by 0 bases and J by 1 base. This CDR3 contains 17 residues. In nucleotides, the CDR3 is TGTGCCAGCAGCGTAGGGGGGACAGGGGTTTCATCCTACGAGCAGTACTTC. Its protein product is CASSVGGTGVSSYEQYF.

Turning to this clone: Other DNA variants within this sample encode the same CDR3. This chain links TRBV9 with TRBJ2-3, with D uncertain. This CDR3 is built from 13 residues. Germline V CDR1 and CDR2: SGDLS, YYNGEE. V dropped 4 bases and J dropped 0 bases, with 6 bases sitting between them. Here the CDR3 DNA reads TGTGCCAGCAGCCCCCCCAGCACAGATACGCAGTATTTT. It translates to CASSPPSTDTQYF.

This rearrangement joins TRBV11-2 to TRBJ2-1; a weak D match, TRBD1 (6 bases). The germline V gene has CDR1 SGHAT and CDR2 FQNNGV. The CDR3 spans 14 residues. V lost 3 bases and J 3 bases, leaving 9 bases between the germline ends. The CDR3 DNA reads TGTGCCAGCAGCTTGACAGGAAACTACAATGAGCAGTTCTTC. Protein sequence: CASSLTGNYNEQFF.

This chain connects TRBV28 to TRBJ1-3; TRBD1 matches at 7 bases. The germline gives CDR1 MDHEN, CDR2 SYDVKM. CDR3 length: 17 residues. Losses at the gene ends were 6 bases for V and 0 bases for J; bases not matched to a gene: 11. CDR3 nucleotide sequence: TGTGCCAGCAGCCTCCCCTACGACAGGGTCTCTGGAAACACCATATATTTT. This codes for CASSLPYDRVSGNTIYF.

This chain links TRBV6-1 with TRBJ1-1, with 10 positions matching TRBD1. The ends lost 4 bases at V and 3 bases at J; junction bases unmatched: 5. CDR1 is MNHNS and CDR2 is SASEGT in the germline V gene. This CDR3 comprises 15 residues. DNA of the CDR3: TGTGCCAGCAGTGGTGGGGACAGGGGCTACACTGAAGCTTTCTTT. Encoded protein: CASSGGDRGYTEAFF.

Note on this clone: Other DNA sequences within the sample encode an identical CDR3. V gene TRBV7-9 combines with J gene TRBJ1-1; D not certain. Germline V gene sequence: CDR1 SEHNR, CDR2 FQNEAQ (reference sequence). Deletions cut 1 base from V and 2 bases from J, with 5 bases between. The CDR3 loop spans 13 amino acids. CDR3 region: CASSLGENTEAFF. The CDR3 DNA reads TGTGCCAGCAGCTTAGGCGAAAACACTGAAGCTTTCTTT.

The chain employs TRBV29-1 and TRBJ1-1; 7 bases align to TRBD1. CDR1 is SQVTM, CDR2 ANQGSEA, per germline. Trimming at V came to 8 bases and at J to 6 bases, leaving 12 bases not matched to a gene. The CDR3 is 13 residues long. The CDR3 DNA follows: TGCAGCTCCCGGGGAGGGGGCGGGGCTGAAGCTTTCTTT. This encodes CSSRGGGGAEAFF.

On this clone: Other DNA sequences of this sample code for an identical CDR3. The gene calls are TRBV19 and TRBJ2-7; D is perhaps TRBD2 (6 bases). The CDR3 is 14 residues long. The V and J ends lost 3 bases and 2 bases respectively, with 11 bases between them. Per germline, CDR1 LNHDA and CDR2 SQIVND (reference sequence). This chain's CDR3 is CASSIGGTAYEQYF. The DNA of the CDR3 is TGTGCCAGTAGTATCGGCGGGACTGCCTACGAGCAGTACTTC. Together with reference TRBV19 and TRBJ2-7, the CDR3 gives the full variable domain: DGGITQSPKYLFRKEGQNVTLSCEQNLNHDAMYWYRQDPGQGLRLIYYSQIVNDFQKGDIAEGYSVSREKKESFPLTVTSAQKNPTAFYLCASSIGGTAYEQYFGPGTRLTVT.

The genes are TRBV4-1 and TRBJ2-7, with TRBD1 matching 9 bases. The CDR3 spans 14 residues. The V and J ends lost 1 base and 6 bases, in that order; junction bases with no gene match: 4. Germline assignment: CDR1 MGHRA and CDR2 YSYEKL. CDR3 nucleotide sequence: TGCGCCAGCAGCCAAGCGGGACAGGGCTCCGAGCAGTACTTC. It specifies CASSQAGQGSEQYF.

The table lists this clone with a count of one. The chain joins TRBV5-1 to TRBJ2-6, with D maybe TRBD1 (6 bases). This CDR3 contains 15 residues. Trimming took 2 bases from V and 1 from J, leaving 7 bases between them. Germline V gene sequence: CDR1 SGHRS, CDR2 YFSETQ. CDR3 sequence reads: CASSFTGSGANVLTF. The CDR3 bases are TGCGCCAGCAGCTTTACAGGGTCTGGGGCCAACGTCCTGACTTTC.

The chain joins TRBV13 to TRBJ2-7, with 7 bases identical to TRBD2. The CDR3 sequence is 13 residues long. Germline CDR1 PRHDT, CDR2 FYEKMQ (reference sequence). V was pared by 8 bases and J by 2 bases, with 6 bases of the junction left unmatched. The CDR3: CASRTGGAYEQYF. The CDR3 DNA reads as TGTGCCAGCCGAACGGGGGGTGCCTACGAGCAGTACTTC.

Worth noting for this clone: This could be a read error, since a much larger clone is one nucleotide away. Other DNA sequences in this sample translate to the same CDR3. The chain is built from TRBV5-6 and TRBJ2-7; no clear D. The V and J ends lost 4 bases and 4 bases respectively, with 9 bases between them. The V gene's germline CDR1 is SGHDT and CDR2 YYEEEE. The CDR3 has 12 amino acids. In nucleotides, the CDR3 is TGTGCCAGCAGCCCCGGTGGATACGAGCAGTACTTC. The encoded protein is CASSPGGYEQYF.